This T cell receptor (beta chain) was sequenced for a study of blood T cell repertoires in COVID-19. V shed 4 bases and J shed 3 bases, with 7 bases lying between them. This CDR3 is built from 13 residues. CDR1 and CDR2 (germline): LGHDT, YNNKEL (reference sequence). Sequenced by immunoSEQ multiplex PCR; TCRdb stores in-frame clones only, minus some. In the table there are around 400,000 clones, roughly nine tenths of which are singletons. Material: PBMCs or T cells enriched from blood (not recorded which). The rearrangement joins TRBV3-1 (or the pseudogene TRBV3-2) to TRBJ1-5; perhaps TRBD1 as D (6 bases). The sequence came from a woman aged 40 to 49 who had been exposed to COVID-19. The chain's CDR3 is CASSRTVNQPQHF. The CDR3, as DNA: TGTGCCAGCAGCCGGACAGTCAATCAGCCCCAGCATTTT.